This T cell receptor (beta chain) was found in a study of blood T cells in healthy people across ages. Study-wide results and caveats: For the donors, CMV status was unknown and possibly confounded expanded clonotype changes. A strong correlation was seen between TCR beta diversity and naive T cell percentage.

Samples each had at least 6 micrograms of total RNA extracted. With respect to this clonotype: Antigen: not known.

A second about 7 to 12 cycle PCR used barcoded and J-beta primers. Via MiXCR, TCRdb re-called the 5' RACE reads, giving one row per CDR3 protein. The sample comprises approximately 690,000 distinct CDR3 sequences, around 41% of which are singletons, and about 32% rests with the top ten. The ends lost 6 bases at V and 5 bases at J; junction bases unmatched: 7. The CDR3 has 14 amino acids. Germline V gene data show CDR1 as SGHRS and CDR2 as YFSETQ. Sequencing used blood. The chain is built from TRBV5-1 and TRBJ2-4; 8 bases are shared with TRBD1. This sequence was found in a man older than 75 in good health. CDR3 sequence: CASTLMTGENIQYF. In DNA, the CDR3 is TGCGCCAGCACCTTAATGACAGGGGAAAACATTCAGTACTTC.